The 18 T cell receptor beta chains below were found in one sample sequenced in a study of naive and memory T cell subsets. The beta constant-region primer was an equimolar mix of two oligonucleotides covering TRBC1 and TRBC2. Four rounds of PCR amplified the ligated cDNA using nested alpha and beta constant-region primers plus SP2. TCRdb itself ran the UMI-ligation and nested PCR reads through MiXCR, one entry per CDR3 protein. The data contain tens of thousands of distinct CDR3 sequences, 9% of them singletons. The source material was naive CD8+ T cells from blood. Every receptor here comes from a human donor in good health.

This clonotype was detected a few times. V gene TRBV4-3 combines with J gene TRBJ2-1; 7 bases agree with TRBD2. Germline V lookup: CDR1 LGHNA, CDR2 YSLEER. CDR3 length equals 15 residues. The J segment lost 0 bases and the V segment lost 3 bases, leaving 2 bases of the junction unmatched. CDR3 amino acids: CASSHGGSSYNEQFF. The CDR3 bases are TGCGCCAGCAGCCACGGGGGGAGCTCCTACAATGAGCAGTTCTTC.

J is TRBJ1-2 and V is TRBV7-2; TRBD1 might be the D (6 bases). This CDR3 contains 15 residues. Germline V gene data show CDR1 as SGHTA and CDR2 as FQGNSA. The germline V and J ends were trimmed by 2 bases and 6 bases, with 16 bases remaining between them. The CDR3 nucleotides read TGTGCCAGCAGCTTACAGGGCAGGGGTAGGAATGGCTACACCTTC. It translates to CASSLQGRGRNGYTF.

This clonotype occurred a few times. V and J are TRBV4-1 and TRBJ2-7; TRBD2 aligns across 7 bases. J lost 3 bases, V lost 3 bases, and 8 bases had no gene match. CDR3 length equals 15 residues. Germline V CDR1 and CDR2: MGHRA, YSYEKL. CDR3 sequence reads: CASSQWTGEGYEQYF. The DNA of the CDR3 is TGCGCCAGCAGCCAGTGGACGGGGGAGGGCTACGAGCAGTACTTC.

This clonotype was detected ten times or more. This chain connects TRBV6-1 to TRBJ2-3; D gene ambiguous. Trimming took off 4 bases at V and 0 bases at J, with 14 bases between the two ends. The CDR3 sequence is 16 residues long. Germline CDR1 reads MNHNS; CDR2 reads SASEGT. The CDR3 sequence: CASSGTYATSTDTQYF. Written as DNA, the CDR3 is TGTGCCAGCAGTGGCACTTACGCCACTAGCACAGATACGCAGTATTTT.

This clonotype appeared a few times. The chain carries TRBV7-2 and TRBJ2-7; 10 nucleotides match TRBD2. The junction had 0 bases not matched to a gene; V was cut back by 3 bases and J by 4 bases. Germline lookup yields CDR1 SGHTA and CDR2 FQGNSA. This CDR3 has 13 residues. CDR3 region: CASSFSGRYEQYF. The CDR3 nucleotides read TGTGCCAGCAGCTTTAGCGGGAGGTACGAGCAGTACTTC.

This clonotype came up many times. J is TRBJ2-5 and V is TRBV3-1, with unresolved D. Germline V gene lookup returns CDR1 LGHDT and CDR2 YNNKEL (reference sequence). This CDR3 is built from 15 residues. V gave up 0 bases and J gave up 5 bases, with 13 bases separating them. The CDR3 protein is CASSQDDGTGETQYF. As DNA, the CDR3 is TGTGCCAGCAGCCAAGATGACGGTACCGGGGAGACCCAGTACTTC.

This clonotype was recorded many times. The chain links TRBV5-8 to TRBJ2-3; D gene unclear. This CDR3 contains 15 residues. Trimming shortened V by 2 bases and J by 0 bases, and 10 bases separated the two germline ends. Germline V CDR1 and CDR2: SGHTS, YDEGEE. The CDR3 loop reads CASSLRDTSTDTQYF. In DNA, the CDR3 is TGTGCCAGCAGCTTACGCGATACTAGCACAGATACGCAGTATTTT.

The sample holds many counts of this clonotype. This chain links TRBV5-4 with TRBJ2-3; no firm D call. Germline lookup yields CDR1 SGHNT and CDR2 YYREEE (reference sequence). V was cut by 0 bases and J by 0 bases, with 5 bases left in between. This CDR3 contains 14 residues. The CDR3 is CASSLGRSTDTQYF. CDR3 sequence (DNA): TGTGCCAGCAGCTTGGGACGGAGCACAGATACGCAGTATTTT. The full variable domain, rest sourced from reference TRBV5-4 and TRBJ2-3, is ETGVTQSPTHLIKTRGQQVTLRCSSQSGHNTVSWYQQALGQGPQFIFQYYREEENGRGNFPPRFSGLQFPNYSSELNVNALELDDSALYLCASSLGRSTDTQYFGPGTRLTVL.

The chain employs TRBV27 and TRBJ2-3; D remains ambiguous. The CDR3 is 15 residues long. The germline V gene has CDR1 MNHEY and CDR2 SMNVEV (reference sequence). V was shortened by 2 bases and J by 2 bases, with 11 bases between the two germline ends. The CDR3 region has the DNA TGTGCCAGCAGTTTAAGTCAGGTTATCACAGATACGCAGTATTTT. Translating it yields CASSLSQVITDTQYF.

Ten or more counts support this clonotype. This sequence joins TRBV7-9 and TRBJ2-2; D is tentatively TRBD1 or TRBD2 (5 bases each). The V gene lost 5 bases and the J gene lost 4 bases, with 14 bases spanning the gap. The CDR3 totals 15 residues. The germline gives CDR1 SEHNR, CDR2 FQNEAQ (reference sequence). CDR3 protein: CASSPGTGSTGELFF. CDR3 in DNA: TGTGCCAGCAGCCCCGGGACGGGGAGCACCGGGGAGCTGTTTTTT.

CDR3 region: CATKGLAGNNEQFF. CDR3 sequence (DNA): TGTGCCACCAAAGGACTAGCGGGGAACAATGAGCAGTTCTTC. This chain uses TRBV24-1 with TRBJ2-1; 12 bases align to TRBD2. V shed 8 bases and J 5 bases; nucleotides not matched to a gene: 3. Germline V CDR1 and CDR2: KGHDR, SFDVKD. The CDR3 extends over 14 amino acids.

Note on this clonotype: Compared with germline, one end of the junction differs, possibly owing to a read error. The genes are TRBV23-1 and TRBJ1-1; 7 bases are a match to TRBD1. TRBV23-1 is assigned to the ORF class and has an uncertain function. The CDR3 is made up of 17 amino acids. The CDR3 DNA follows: TGCGCCAGCGGATCCACAGGGGATCCCCGCGGGGACACTGGAGCTTTCTTT. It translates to CASGSTGDPRGDTGAFF.

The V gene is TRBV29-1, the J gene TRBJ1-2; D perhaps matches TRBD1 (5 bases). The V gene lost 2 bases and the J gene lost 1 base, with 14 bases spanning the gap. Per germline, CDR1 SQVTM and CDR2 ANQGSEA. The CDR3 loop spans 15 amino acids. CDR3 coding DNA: TGCAGCGTTGAATCCAGTCAGGGTGATAACTATGGCTACACCTTC. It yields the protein CSVESSQGDNYGYTF.

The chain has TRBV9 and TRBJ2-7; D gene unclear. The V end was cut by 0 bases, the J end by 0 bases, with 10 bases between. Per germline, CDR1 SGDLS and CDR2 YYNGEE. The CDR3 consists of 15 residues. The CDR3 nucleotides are TGTGCCAGCAGCGTAGGGATGGAACCCTCCTACGAGCAGTACTTC. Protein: CASSVGMEPSYEQYF. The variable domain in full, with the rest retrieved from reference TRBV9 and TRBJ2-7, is DSGVTQTPKHLITATGQRVTLRCSPRSGDLSVYWYQQSLDQGLQFLIQYYNGEERAKGNILERFSAQQFPDLHSELNLSSLELGDSALYFCASSVGMEPSYEQYFGPGTRLTVT.

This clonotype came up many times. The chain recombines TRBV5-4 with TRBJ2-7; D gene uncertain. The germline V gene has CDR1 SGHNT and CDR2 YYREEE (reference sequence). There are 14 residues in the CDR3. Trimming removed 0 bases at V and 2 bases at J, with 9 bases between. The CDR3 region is CASSLESQAYEQYF. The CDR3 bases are TGTGCCAGCAGCTTGGAATCGCAGGCCTACGAGCAGTACTTC.

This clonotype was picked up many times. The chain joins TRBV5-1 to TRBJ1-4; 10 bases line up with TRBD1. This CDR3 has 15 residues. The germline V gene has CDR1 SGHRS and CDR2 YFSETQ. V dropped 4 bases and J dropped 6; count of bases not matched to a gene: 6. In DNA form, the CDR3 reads TGCGCCAGCAGCCCATGGACAGGGGGGGATGAAAAACTGTTTTTT. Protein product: CASSPWTGGDEKLFF.

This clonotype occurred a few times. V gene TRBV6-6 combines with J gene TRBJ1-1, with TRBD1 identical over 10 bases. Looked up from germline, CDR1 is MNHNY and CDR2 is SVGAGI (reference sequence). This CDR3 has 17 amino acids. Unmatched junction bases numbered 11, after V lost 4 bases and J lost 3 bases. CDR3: CASSSERAGQGDTEAFF. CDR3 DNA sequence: TGTGCCAGCAGTTCAGAGAGGGCCGGACAGGGGGACACTGAAGCTTTCTTT.

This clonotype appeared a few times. The CDR3 loop is CASSGGTAYEQYF. The CDR3 DNA sequence: TGTGCCAGCAGTGGCGGGACAGCCTACGAGCAGTACTTC. The rearrangement uses TRBV12-3 or TRBV12-4 and TRBJ2-7, with D tentatively TRBD1 (7 bases). The CDR3 consists of 13 residues. V was trimmed by 5 bases and J by 2 bases, leaving 10 bases between them.